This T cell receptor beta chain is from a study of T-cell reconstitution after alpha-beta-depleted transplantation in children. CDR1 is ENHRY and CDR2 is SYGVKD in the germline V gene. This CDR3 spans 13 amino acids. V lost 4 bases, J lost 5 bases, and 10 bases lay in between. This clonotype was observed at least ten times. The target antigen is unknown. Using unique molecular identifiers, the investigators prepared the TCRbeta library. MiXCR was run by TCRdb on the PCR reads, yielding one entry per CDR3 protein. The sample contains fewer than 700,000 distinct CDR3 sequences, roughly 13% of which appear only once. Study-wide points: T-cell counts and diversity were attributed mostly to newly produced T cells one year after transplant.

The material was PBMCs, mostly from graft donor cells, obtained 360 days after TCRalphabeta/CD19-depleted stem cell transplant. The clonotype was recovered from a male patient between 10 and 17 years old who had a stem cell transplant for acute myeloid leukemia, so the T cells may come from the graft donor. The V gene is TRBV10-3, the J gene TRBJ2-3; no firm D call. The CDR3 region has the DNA TGTGCCATCAGTGGCGATGGCGTAGATACGCAGTATTTT. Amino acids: CAISGDGVDTQYF.